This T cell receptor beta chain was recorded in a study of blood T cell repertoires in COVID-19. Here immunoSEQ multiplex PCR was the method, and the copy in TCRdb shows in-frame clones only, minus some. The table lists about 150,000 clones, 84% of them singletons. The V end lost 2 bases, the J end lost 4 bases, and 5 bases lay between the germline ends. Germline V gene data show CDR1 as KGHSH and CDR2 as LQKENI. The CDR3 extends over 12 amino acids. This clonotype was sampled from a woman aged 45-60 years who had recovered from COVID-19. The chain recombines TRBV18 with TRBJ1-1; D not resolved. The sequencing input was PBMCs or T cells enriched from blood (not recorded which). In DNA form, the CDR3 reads TGTGCCAGCTCACCAGAGGGCACTGAAGCTTTCTTT. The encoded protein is CASSPEGTEAFF.